Sequencing of this T cell receptor (beta chain) was carried out in a study of monozygotic twins with inflammatory bowel disease. Study-level results: The authors note that differing immunosuppressive treatments may have added variability to patient repertoires.

CDR3 length: 14 residues. Germline assignment: CDR1 LNHDA and CDR2 SQIVND (reference sequence). Without any T cell sorting, total RNA was isolated from whole blood. The input for each TCR library was approximately 3,800 ng of total RNA. Eight distinct reactions (per sample) were used to make the cDNA. TCRdb reprocessed the 5' RACE reads and keeps a single row for each CDR3 protein, giving no DNA. This table lists 300,000 to 400,000 distinct CDR3 sequences. To note about this clonotype: Antigen: not known.

The chain couples TRBV19 to TRBJ1-1; with no DNA, the TCRdb D assignment of TRBD1 cannot be verified. Source material: blood. This receptor was taken from a human donor with ulcerative colitis or Crohn's disease, or a healthy co-twin of an affected twin (not recorded which). CDR3 in amino acids: CASSFGDSGTEAFF.